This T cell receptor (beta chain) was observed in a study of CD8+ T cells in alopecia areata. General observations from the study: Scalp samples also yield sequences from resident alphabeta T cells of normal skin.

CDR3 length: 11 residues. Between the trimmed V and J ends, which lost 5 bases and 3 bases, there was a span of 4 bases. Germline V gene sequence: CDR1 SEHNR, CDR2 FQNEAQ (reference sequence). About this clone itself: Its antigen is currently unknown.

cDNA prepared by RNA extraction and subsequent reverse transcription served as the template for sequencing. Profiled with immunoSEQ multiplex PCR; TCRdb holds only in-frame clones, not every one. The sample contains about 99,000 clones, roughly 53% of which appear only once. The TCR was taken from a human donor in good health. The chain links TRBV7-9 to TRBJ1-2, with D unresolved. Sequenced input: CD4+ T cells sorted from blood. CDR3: CASSQDYGYTF. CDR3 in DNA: TGTGCCAGCAGCCAAGACTATGGCTACACCTTC.